This T cell receptor beta chain was identified during a study of cytomegalovirus exposure and HLA in healthy donors. It was with 60 Vbeta and 13 Jbeta primers that the PCR ran. Some clones are missing from TCRdb's copy, which holds only in-frame ones; the method was immunoSEQ multiplex PCR. The sample contains over 100,000 clones, about 80% of which appear only once. CDR3 length: 15 residues. In germline, CDR1 is SGHDT, CDR2 YYEEEE. Trimming stripped 4 bases from V and 4 bases from J, with 15 bases between. V usage is TRBV5-6 and J usage is TRBJ1-3, with D hard to call. The clonotype originates from a human donor in good health. The sequenced sample consisted of PBMCs. The CDR3 sequence is CASSLEGGLGNTIYF. CDR3 bases: TGTGCCAGCAGCCTCGAGGGCGGGCTAGGAAACACCATATATTTT. Using reference TRBV5-6 and TRBJ1-3 for the parts outside the CDR3, the full variable domain is DAGVTQSPTHLIKTRGQQVTLRCSPKSGHDTVSWYQQALGQGPQFIFQYYEEEERQRGNFPDRFSGHQFPNYSSELNVNALLLGDSALYLCASSLEGGLGNTIYFGEGSWLTVV.